Sequencing of this T cell receptor beta chain was carried out in a study of blood T cells in healthy people across ages. Study-wide context: Every two T cells gave about one barcoded beta molecule via template switching. Study-wide points: There was a strong correlation between TCR beta diversity and naive T cell percentage.

Using a J-beta primer mix together with a sample-barcoded 5' primer, a second PCR was run for about 7 to 12 cycles. Through a template-switch adaptor with 12 random nucleotides, each cDNA molecule received a tag. MiXCR, run by TCRdb on the 5' RACE reads, gives a single entry per CDR3 protein. Of about 830,000 distinct CDR3 sequences in the sample, 58% were seen once. Note on this clonotype: As yet, its antigen is unknown.

This CDR3 is built from 17 residues. Trimming cost V 4 bases and J 0 bases; bases outside gene matches: 7. Germline loops: CDR1 DFQATT, CDR2 SNEGSKA (reference sequence). About 10 milliliters was the volume of peripheral blood drawn from each donor. The receptor's source is a young man in good health. The chain combines TRBV20-1 with TRBJ2-7; 15 bases are shared with TRBD2. The sequenced material came from blood. The CDR3 protein is CSATDLGLAGGSYEQYF. CDR3 sequence (DNA): TGCAGTGCTACAGATCTGGGACTAGCGGGAGGCTCCTACGAGCAGTACTTC.